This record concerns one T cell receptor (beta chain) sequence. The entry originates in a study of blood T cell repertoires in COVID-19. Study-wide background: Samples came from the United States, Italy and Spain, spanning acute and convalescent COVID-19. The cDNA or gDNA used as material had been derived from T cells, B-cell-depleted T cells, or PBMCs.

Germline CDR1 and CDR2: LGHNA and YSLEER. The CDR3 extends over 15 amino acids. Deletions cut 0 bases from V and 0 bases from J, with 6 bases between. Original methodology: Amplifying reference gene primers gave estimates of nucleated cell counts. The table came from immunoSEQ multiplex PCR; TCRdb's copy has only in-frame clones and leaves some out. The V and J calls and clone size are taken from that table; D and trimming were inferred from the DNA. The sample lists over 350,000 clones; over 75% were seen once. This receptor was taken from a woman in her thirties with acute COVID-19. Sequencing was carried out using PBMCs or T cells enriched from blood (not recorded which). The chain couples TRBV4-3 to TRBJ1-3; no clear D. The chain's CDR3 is CASSQDPSSGNTIYF. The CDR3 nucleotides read TGCGCCAGCAGCCAAGATCCGTCCTCTGGAAACACCATATATTTT.